Below, one T cell receptor beta chain is given with its context. A read error may account for a junction end that differs from germline. A single record per CDR3 protein comes from TCRdb applying MiXCR to the PCR reads. The table has around 10,000 distinct CDR3 sequences, around half seen once; the top ten hold 33%. Donors had localized lung adenocarcinoma, a non-small cell lung cancer. Germline V gene data show CDR1 as MNHEY and CDR2 as SMNVEV (reference sequence). CDR3 length: 13 residues. The data derive from a study of CD4 and CD8 cells across lung adenocarcinoma regions. Sequenced sample: CD8+ T cells from the margin of a lung tumor. The receptor comes from a male donor with lung adenocarcinoma. The CD4 and CD8 labels of this study may be unreliable. This rearrangement joins TRBV27 to TRBJ2-5, with D possibly matching TRBD2 (7 bases). This chain's CDR3 is CASSSGGRGTLTF. The DNA of the CDR3 is TGTGCCAGCAGTTCCGGGGGGCGGGGGACCCTGACCTTC.